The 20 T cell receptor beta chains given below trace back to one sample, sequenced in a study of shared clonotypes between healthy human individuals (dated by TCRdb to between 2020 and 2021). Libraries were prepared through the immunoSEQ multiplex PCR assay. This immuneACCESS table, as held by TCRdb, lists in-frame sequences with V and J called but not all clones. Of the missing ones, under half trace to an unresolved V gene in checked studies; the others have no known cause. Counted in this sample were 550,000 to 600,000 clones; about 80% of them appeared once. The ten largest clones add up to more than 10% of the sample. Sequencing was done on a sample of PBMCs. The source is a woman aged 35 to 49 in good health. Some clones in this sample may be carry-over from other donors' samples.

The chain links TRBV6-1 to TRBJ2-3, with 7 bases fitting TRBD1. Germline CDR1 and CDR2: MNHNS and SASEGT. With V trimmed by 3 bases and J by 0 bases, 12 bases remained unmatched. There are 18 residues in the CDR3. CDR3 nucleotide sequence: TGTGCCAGCAGTGACAACCCGGGGACAGCCTATAGCACAGATACGCAGTATTTT. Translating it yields CASSDNPGTAYSTDTQYF.

CDR3 residues: CASSYTRDRGHGYTF. For the CDR3, the DNA is TGTGCCAGCAGTTACACCCGGGACAGGGGGCATGGCTACACCTTC. V and J are TRBV6-5 and TRBJ1-2, with TRBD1 identical over 12 bases. The CDR3 contains 15 residues. Losses at the gene ends were 2 bases for V and 6 bases for J; bases not matched to a gene: 4. Germline lookup yields CDR1 MNHEY and CDR2 SVGAGI.

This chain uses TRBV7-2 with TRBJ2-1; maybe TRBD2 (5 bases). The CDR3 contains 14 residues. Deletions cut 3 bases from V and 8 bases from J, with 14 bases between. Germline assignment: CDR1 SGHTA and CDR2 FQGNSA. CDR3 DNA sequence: TGTGCCAGCAGCTTGGCTGGGAGTGGTGATGAGCAGTTCTTC. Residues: CASSLAGSGDEQFF.

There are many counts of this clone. CDR3 region: CASSFNSPADEQYF. The CDR3, as DNA: TGCGCCAGCAGCTTTAACAGCCCCGCCGACGAGCAGTACTTC. V and J are TRBV5-1 and TRBJ2-7; D unclear. V lost 2 bases and J 5 bases, leaving 14 bases between the germline ends. The CDR3 is 14 residues long. From germline, CDR1 is SGHRS and CDR2 YFSETQ.

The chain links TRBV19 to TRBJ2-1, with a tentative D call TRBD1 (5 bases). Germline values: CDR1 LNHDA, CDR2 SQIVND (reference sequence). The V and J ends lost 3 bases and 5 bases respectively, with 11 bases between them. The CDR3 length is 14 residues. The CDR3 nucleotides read TGTGCCAGTAGTATTTGGCAGGGTGACAATGAGCAGTTCTTC. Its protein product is CASSIWQGDNEQFF. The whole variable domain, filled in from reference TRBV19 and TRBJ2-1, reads DGGITQSPKYLFRKEGQNVTLSCEQNLNHDAMYWYRQDPGQGLRLIYYSQIVNDFQKGDIAEGYSVSREKKESFPLTVTSAQKNPTAFYLCASSIWQGDNEQFFGPGTRLTVL.

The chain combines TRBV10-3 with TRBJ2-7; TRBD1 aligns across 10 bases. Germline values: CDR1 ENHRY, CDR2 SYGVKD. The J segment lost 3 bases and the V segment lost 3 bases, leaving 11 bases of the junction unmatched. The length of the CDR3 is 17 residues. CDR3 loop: CAISERETGGSFYEQYF. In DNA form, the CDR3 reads TGTGCCATCAGTGAAAGGGAGACAGGGGGCTCTTTCTACGAGCAGTACTTC.

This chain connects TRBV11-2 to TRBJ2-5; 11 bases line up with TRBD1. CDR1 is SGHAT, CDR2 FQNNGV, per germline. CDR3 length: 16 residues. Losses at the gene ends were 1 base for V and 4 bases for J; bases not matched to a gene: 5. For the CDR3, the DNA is TGTGCCAGCAGCTTAGGGGGACAGGGGGTTATAGAGACCCAGTACTTC. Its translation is CASSLGGQGVIETQYF.

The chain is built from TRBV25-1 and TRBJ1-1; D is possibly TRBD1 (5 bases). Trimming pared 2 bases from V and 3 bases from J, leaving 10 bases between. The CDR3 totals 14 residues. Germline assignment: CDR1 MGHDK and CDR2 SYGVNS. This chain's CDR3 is CASSEGLGDTEAFF. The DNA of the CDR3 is TGTGCCAGCAGTGAAGGTCTGGGGGACACTGAAGCTTTCTTT. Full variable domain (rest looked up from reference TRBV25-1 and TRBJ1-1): EADIYQTPRYLVIGTGKKITLECSQTMGHDKMYWYQQDPGMELHLIHYSYGVNSTEKGDLSSESTVSRIRTEHFPLTLESARPSHTSQYLCASSEGLGDTEAFFGQGTRLTVV.

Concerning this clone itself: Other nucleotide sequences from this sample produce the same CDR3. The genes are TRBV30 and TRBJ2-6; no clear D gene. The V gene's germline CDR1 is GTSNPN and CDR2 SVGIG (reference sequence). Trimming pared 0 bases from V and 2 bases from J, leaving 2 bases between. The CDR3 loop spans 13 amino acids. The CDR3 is CAWSVAGANVLTF. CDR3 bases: TGTGCCTGGAGTGTTGCTGGGGCCAACGTCCTGACTTTC.

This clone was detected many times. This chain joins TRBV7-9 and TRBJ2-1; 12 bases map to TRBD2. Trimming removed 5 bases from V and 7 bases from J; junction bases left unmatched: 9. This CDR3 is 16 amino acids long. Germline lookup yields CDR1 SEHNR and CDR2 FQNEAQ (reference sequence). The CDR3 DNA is TGTGCCAGCAGCCCCCCTAGCGGGAGGGCCGGGAATGAGCAGTTCTTC. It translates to CASSPPSGRAGNEQFF.

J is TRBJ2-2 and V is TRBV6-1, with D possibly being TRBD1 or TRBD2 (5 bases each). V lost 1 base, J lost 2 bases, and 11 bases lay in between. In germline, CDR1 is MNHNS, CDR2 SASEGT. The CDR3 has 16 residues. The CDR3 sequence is CASSEGGAFNTGELFF. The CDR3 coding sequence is TGTGCCAGCAGTGAAGGAGGGGCCTTCAACACCGGGGAGCTGTTTTTT.

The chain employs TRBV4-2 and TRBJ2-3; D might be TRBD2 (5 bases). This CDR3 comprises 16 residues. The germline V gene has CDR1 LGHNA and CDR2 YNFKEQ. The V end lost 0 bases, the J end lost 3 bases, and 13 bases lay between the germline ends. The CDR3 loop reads CASSQDWGEETDTQYF. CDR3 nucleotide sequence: TGTGCCAGCAGCCAAGACTGGGGAGAAGAGACAGATACGCAGTATTTT.

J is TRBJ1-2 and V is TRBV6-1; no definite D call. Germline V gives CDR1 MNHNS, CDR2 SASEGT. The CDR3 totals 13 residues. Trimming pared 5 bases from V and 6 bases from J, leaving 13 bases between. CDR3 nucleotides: TGTGCCAGCAGTCCAGTAGCGGAAGATGGCTACACCTTC. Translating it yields CASSPVAEDGYTF.

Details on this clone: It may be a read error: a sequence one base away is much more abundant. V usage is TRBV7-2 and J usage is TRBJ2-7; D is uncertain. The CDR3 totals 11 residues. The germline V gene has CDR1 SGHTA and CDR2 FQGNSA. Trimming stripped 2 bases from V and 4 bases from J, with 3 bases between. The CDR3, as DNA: TGTGCCAGCAGCTTACGGTACGAGCAGTACTTC. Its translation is CASSLRYEQYF. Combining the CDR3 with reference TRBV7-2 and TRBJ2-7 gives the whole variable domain GAGVSQSPSNKVTEKGKDVELRCDPISGHTALYWYRQSLGQGLEFLIYFQGNSAPDKSGLPSDRFSAERTGGSVSTLTIQRTQQEDSAVYLCASSLRYEQYFGPGTRLTVT.

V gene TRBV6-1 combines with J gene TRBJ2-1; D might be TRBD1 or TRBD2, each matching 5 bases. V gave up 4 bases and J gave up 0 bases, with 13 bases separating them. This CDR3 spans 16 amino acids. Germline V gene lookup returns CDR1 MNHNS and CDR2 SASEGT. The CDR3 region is CASSVLAGSSYNEQFF. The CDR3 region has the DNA TGTGCCAGCAGTGTCTTGGCAGGGAGCTCCTACAATGAGCAGTTCTTC.

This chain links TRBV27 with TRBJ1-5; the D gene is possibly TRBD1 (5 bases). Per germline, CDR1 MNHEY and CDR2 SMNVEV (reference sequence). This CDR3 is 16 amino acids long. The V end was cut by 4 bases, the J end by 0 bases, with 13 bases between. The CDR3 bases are TGTGCCAGCAGTTCCCGCCGCGGGGGTAGCAATCAGCCCCAGCATTTT. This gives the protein CASSSRRGGSNQPQHF.

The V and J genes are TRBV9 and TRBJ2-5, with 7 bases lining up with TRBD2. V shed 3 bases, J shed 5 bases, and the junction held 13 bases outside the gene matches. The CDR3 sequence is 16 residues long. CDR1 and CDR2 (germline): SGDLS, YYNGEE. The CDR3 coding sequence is TGTGCCAGCAGCGGGGCCGGAGCGGGAAGGTGGGAGACCCAGTACTTC. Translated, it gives CASSGAGAGRWETQYF.

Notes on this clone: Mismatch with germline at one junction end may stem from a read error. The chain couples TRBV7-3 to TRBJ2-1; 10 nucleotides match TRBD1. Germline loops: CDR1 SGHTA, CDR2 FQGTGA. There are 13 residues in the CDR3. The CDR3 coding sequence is TGTGCCAGCAGCCCACCTGGGACAGGGGAGCGGTTCTTC. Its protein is CASSPPGTGERFF.

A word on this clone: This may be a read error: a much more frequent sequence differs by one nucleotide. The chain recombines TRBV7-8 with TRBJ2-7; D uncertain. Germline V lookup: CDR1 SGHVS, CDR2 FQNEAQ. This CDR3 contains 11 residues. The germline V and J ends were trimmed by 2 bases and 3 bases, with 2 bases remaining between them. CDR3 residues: CASSLFYEQYF. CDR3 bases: TGTGCCAGCAGCTTATTCTACGAGCAGTACTTC.

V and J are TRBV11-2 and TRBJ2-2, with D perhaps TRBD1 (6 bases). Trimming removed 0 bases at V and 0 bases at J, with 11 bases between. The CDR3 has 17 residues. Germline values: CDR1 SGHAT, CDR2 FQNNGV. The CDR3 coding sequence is TGTGCCAGCAGCTTAGATATCGGACAGACGAACACCGGGGAGCTGTTTTTT. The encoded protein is CASSLDIGQTNTGELFF.